This TCR beta chain emerged from a study of beta chain features in type 1 diabetes. Study-level background: Regarding age, gender and cell yields, patients proved similar to healthy donors. Researchers looked at some 110 million sorted cells across all samples.

About this clone itself: Its antigen is still unknown.

Regarding the study as a whole: For patients, the naive, central memory and Treg TCRB repertoires appeared more alike than for healthy donors.

Germline CDR1 and CDR2: MNHEY and SVGAGI. V was shortened by 6 bases and J by 8 bases, with 9 bases between the two germline ends. This CDR3 region has 11 residues. Every bit of the isolated RNA underwent reverse transcription, so sequencing read expressed TCRB transcripts. Approximately 3.6 million reads were obtained on average from naive, central memory and regulatory T cell samples. TCRdb keeps only in-frame clones here, not all; method: immunoSEQ multiplex PCR. The sample contains 350,000 to 450,000 clones, approximately 14% of which appear only once. The clonotype was recovered from a man in his thirties or forties in good health. The J gene is TRBJ2-3, the V gene TRBV6-5; D perhaps matches TRBD2 (6 bases). Sequencing was done on a sample of naive CD4+ T cells from blood. DNA of the CDR3: TGTGCCAGCAGCACACTAGCTACGCAGTATTTT. Its protein is CASSTLATQYF.